This passage covers 17 T cell receptor beta chains from one sample sequenced in a study of cytomegalovirus exposure and HLA in healthy donors. PCR involved 60 Vbeta and 13 Jbeta primers. TCRdb keeps only in-frame clones here, not all; method: immunoSEQ multiplex PCR. Of about 200,000 clones listed, 75% to 85% are singletons. The material sequenced was PBMCs. These receptors were obtained from a woman aged 45 to 65 in good health and CMV-seropositive.

The chain carries TRBV5-1 and TRBJ2-3; the match to TRBD2 covers 10 bases. V was clipped by 1 base and J by 1 base; unmatched bases: 3. Germline CDR1 and CDR2: SGHRS and YFSETQ. This CDR3 has 16 amino acids. The CDR3 DNA reads as TGCGCCAGCAGCTTGTCTAGCGGGAGTGGCACAGATACGCAGTATTTT. This translates into CASSLSSGSGTDTQYF.

The chain couples TRBV6-5 to TRBJ2-2; unclear D gene. The length of the CDR3 is 14 residues. The germline V gene encodes CDR1 MNHEY and CDR2 SVGAGI. V was cut by 2 bases and J by 4 bases, with 8 bases left in between. CDR3 DNA sequence: TGTGCCAGCAGTTACGTTGTCTCCACCGGGGAGCTGTTTTTT. Protein: CASSYVVSTGELFF.

The chain combines TRBV5-1 with TRBJ2-7, with TRBD1 matching over 8 bases. The CDR3 extends over 13 amino acids. Per the germline V gene, CDR1 is SGHRS and CDR2 is YFSETQ. The V and J ends lost 4 bases and 3 bases, in that order; junction bases with no gene match: 3. The CDR3 sequence: CASSRGQGYEQYF. DNA for the CDR3: TGCGCCAGCAGCCGAGGACAGGGCTACGAGCAGTACTTC.

This clone was picked up a small number of times. In nucleotides, the CDR3 is TGTGCCAGCAGTTACACAGGGGACTATGGCTACACCTTC. Translating it yields CASSYTGDYGYTF. The rearrangement uses TRBV6-5 and TRBJ1-2; 7 bases align to TRBD1. V was pared by 2 bases and J by 3 bases, with 0 bases of the junction left unmatched. CDR3 size: 13 residues. Germline CDR1 and CDR2: MNHEY and SVGAGI.

The chain couples TRBV27 to TRBJ1-2, with TRBD1 matching over 10 bases. The V segment lost 3 bases and the J segment 8 bases; nucleotides outside the gene matches: 12. The CDR3 runs 16 residues. Germline V lookup: CDR1 MNHEY, CDR2 SMNVEV (reference sequence). CDR3 in amino acids: CASSFFGDRGPRGYTF. CDR3 nucleotide sequence: TGTGCCAGCAGTTTCTTTGGGGACAGGGGCCCACGCGGCTACACCTTC.

The V and J genes are TRBV15 and TRBJ2-7; TRBD2 matches 8 bases. In germline, CDR1 is LNHNV, CDR2 YYDKDF (reference sequence). This CDR3 comprises 16 residues. The V gene end was trimmed by 0 bases and the J gene end by 3 bases; junction bases not matched to a gene: 7. CDR3 in DNA: TGTGCCACCAGCAGAGATGGTCCGGGACTAGTCTACGAGCAGTACTTC. It yields the protein CATSRDGPGLVYEQYF.

The gene calls are TRBV7-2 and TRBJ1-2, with a possible D match to TRBD1 (6 bases). The CDR3 contains 17 residues. V dropped 5 bases and J dropped 0 bases, with 19 bases sitting between them. The germline V gene has CDR1 SGHTA and CDR2 FQGNSA. The CDR3 nucleotides are TGTGCCAGCAGCGGCAGACAGGAGGTGGGGACTAACTATGGCTACACCTTC. Translated: CASSGRQEVGTNYGYTF.

This clone was observed a few times. This chain links TRBV19 with TRBJ1-4; D not certain. The V end was cut by 2 bases, the J end by 0 bases, with 10 bases between. The V gene's germline CDR1 is LNHDA and CDR2 SQIVND (reference sequence). The CDR3 totals 16 residues. The CDR3 protein is CASSITPRATNEKLFF. CDR3 nucleotide sequence: TGTGCCAGTAGTATAACCCCCCGGGCAACTAATGAAAAACTGTTTTTT.

The CDR3 coding sequence is TGTGCCAGCAGTCGTCCCGGGACAGGGAACGGTGAAGCTTTCTTT. Encoded protein: CASSRPGTGNGEAFF. The chain couples TRBV28 to TRBJ1-1; 9 bases are a match to TRBD1. Per germline, CDR1 MDHEN and CDR2 SYDVKM. Germline trimming cut 5 bases from V and 7 bases from J; bases unmatched to any gene: 11. CDR3 length equals 15 residues.

The V gene is TRBV18, the J gene TRBJ2-3; TRBD1 matches at 10 bases. The CDR3 consists of 17 residues. Germline V lookup: CDR1 KGHSH, CDR2 LQKENI. V was pared by 0 bases and J by 9 bases, with 12 bases of the junction left unmatched. The CDR3 bases are TGTGCCAGCTCACCACCGACAGGGGGCCCCTTGATGGGGACGCAGTATTTT. Its translation: CASSPPTGGPLMGTQYF.

The gene calls are TRBV6-1 and TRBJ2-2, with 9 bases matching TRBD2. The junction had 8 bases not matched to a gene; V was cut back by 7 bases and J by 5 bases. The CDR3 spans 15 residues. Germline V lookup: CDR1 MNHNS, CDR2 SASEGT. The CDR3 loop reads CASTYSGSGTGELFF. The DNA for the CDR3 is TGTGCCAGCACCTATAGCGGGAGTGGAACCGGGGAGCTGTTTTTT.

The chain combines TRBV10-3 with TRBJ2-3; 7 nucleotides line up with TRBD2. The CDR3 covers 14 residues. The V gene's germline CDR1 is ENHRY and CDR2 SYGVKD. Losses at the gene ends were 6 bases for V and 3 bases for J; bases not matched to a gene: 6. The CDR3 DNA is TGTGCCATCAGCGGACTAGTGGGGACAGATACGCAGTATTTT. It specifies CAISGLVGTDTQYF.

The V gene is TRBV28, the J gene TRBJ2-7; D possibly corresponds to TRBD2 (6 bases). V dropped 4 bases and J dropped 8 bases, with 15 bases sitting between them. Germline-derived CDR1 and CDR2 are MDHEN and SYDVKM. The CDR3 length is 13 residues. For the CDR3, the DNA is TGTGCCAGCAGTTCACACCAAGCGGGCCAGCAGTACTTC. Amino acid sequence: CASSSHQAGQQYF.

The V gene is TRBV4-1, the J gene TRBJ2-5, with D maybe TRBD1 (6 bases). CDR3 length equals 13 residues. CDR1 and CDR2 from the germline V gene are MGHRA and YSYEKL. V lost 4 bases, J lost 5 bases, and 11 bases lay in between. The CDR3 sequence: CASSLQGEETQYF. CDR3 nucleotides: TGCGCCAGCAGCCTACAGGGCGAGGAGACCCAGTACTTC.

The genes are TRBV2 and TRBJ1-2; D may be TRBD1 (6 bases). There are 14 residues in the CDR3. Germline CDR1 and CDR2: SNHLY and FYNNEI. Trimming stripped 6 bases from V and 3 bases from J, with 14 bases between. This CDR3 is CASRKTGMDYGYTF. The CDR3 DNA follows: TGTGCCAGCAGAAAAACAGGGATGGACTATGGCTACACCTTC.

V gene TRBV30 combines with J gene TRBJ2-1; tentative D call: TRBD2 (6 bases). The CDR3 is 15 residues long. Trimming took off 2 bases at V and 0 bases at J, with 11 bases between the two ends. In germline, CDR1 is GTSNPN, CDR2 SVGIG (reference sequence). CDR3 sequence: CAWSLGGGSYNEQFF. CDR3 sequence (DNA): TGTGCCTGGAGTCTCGGGGGAGGCTCCTACAATGAGCAGTTCTTC.

The CDR3 DNA follows: TGTGCCAGCAGCTCCGGACTCCTCGCCTACAATGAGCAGTTCTTC. Translation gives CASSSGLLAYNEQFF. The rearrangement uses TRBV5-4 and TRBJ2-1; a weak D match, TRBD2 (5 bases). Germline loops: CDR1 SGHNT, CDR2 YYREEE (reference sequence). The CDR3 is made up of 15 amino acids. V lost 3 bases, J lost 2 bases, and 12 bases lay in between.